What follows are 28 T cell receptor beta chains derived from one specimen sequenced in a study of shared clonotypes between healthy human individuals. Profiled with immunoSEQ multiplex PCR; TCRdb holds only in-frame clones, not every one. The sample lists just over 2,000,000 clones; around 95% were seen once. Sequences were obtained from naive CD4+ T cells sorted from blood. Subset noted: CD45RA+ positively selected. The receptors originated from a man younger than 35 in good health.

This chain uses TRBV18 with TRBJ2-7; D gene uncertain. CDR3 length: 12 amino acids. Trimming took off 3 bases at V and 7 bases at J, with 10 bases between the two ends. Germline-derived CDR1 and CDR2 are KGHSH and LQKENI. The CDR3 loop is CASSPDLGEQYF. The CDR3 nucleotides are TGTGCCAGCTCACCCGACCTGGGGGAGCAGTACTTC.

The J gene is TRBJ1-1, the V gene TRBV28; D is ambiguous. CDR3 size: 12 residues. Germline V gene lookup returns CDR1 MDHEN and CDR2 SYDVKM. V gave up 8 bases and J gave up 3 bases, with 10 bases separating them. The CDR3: CASRVGYTEAFF. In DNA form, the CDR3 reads TGTGCCAGCCGGGTGGGCTACACTGAAGCTTTCTTT. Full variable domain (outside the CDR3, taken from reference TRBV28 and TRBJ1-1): DVKVTQSSRYLVKRTGEKVFLECVQDMDHENMFWYRQDPGLGLRLIYFSYDVKMKEKGDIPEGYSVSREKKERFSLILESASTNQTSMYLCASRVGYTEAFFGQGTRLTVV.

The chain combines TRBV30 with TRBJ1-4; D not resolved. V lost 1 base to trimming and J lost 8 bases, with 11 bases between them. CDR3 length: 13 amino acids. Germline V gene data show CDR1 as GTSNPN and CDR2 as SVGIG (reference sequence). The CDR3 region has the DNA TGTGCCTGGAGTGCGGGGTTTGAGGAAAAACTGTTTTTT. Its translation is CAWSAGFEEKLFF.

The CDR3 nucleotides read TGTGCCTCCCCCCCAAAGGGCGGGGGGGCGCTACTCACCCCGAGCACAGATACGCAGTATTTT. Translating gives CASPPKGGGALLTPSTDTQYF. This chain uses TRBV7-3 with TRBJ2-3; 9 bases map to TRBD2. Germline assignment: CDR1 SGHTA and CDR2 FQGTGA. The CDR3 contains 21 residues. V lost 11 bases, J lost 0 bases, and 27 bases stayed unmatched.

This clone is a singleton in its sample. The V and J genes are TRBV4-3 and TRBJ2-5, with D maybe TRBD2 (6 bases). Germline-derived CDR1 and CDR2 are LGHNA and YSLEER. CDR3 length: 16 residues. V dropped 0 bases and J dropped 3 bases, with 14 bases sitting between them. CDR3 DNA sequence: TGCGCCAGCAGCCAAGAGGAAGAAGGGGAGGAAGAGACCCAGTACTTC. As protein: CASSQEEEGEEETQYF.

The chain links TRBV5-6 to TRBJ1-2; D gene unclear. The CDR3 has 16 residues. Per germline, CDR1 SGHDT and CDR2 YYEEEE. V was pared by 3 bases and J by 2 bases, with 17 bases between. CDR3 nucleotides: TGTGCCAGCAGCTCATATACGGACCCTAAAAACTATGGCTACACCTTC. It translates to CASSSYTDPKNYGYTF.

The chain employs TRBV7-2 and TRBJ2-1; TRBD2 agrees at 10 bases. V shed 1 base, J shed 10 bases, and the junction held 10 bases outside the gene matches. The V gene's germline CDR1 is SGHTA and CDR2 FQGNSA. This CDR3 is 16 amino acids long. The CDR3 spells CASSLGLAGAAGEQFF. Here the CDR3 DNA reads TGTGCCAGCAGCTTAGGTCTAGCGGGAGCGGCAGGGGAGCAGTTCTTC.

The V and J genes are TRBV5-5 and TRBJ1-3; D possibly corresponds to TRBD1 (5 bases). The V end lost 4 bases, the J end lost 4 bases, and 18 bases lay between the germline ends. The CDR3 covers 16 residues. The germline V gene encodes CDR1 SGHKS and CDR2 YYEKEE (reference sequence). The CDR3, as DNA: TGTGCCAGCAGCCAAAAGACCAACGGGGACGGAAACACCATATATTTT. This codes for CASSQKTNGDGNTIYF.

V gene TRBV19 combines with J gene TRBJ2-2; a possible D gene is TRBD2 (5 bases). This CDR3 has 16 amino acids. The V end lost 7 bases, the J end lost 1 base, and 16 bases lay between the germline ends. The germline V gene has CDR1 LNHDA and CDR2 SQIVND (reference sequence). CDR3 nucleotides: TGTGCCAGTAATCCAACGGGGAGAGGGAACACCGGGGAGCTGTTTTTT. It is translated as CASNPTGRGNTGELFF.

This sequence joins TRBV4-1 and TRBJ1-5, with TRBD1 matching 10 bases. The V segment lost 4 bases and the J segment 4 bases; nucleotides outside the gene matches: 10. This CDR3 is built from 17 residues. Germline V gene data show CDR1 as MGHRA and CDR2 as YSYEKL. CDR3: CASSRWIGQGGNQPQHF. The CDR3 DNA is TGCGCCAGCAGCCGCTGGATCGGACAGGGGGGAAATCAGCCCCAGCATTTT.

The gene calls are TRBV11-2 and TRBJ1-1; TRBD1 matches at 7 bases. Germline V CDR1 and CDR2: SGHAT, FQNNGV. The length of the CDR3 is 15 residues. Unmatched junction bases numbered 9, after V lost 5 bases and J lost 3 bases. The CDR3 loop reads CASSAIQGRHTEAFF. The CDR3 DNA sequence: TGTGCCAGCAGCGCGATACAGGGGAGGCACACTGAAGCTTTCTTT.

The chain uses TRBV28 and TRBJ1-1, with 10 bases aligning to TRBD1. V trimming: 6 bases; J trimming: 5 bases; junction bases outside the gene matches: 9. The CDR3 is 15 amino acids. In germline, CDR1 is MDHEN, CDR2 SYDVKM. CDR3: CASSSPGQGRTEAFF. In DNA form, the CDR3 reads TGTGCCAGCAGCTCTCCGGGACAGGGGCGTACTGAAGCTTTCTTT.

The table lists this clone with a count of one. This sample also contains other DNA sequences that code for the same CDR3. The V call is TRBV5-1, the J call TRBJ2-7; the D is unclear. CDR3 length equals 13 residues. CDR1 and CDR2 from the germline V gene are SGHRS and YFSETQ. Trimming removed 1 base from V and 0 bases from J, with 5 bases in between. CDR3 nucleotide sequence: TGCGCCAGCAGCTTGTCCAACTCCTACGAGCAGTACTTC. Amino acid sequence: CASSLSNSYEQYF.

CDR3 in amino acids: CASRSPGGPHYGYTF. The CDR3 DNA reads TGTGCCAGCAGATCCCCGGGGGGGCCCCACTATGGCTACACCTTC. This chain joins TRBV6-6 and TRBJ1-2, with D maybe TRBD1 (6 bases). This CDR3 spans 15 amino acids. Germline CDR1 is MNHNY and CDR2 is SVGAGI (reference sequence). V lost 6 bases, J lost 3 bases, and 17 bases lay in between.

This CDR3 is CASSESTGRAFF. The DNA for the CDR3 is TGTGCCAGCAGTGAGTCGACAGGGAGGGCTTTCTTT. The genes are TRBV25-1 and TRBJ1-1; 7 bases match TRBD1. Germline lookup yields CDR1 MGHDK and CDR2 SYGVNS. V gave up 3 bases and J gave up 11 bases; unmatched junction bases: 6. The length of the CDR3 is 12 residues.

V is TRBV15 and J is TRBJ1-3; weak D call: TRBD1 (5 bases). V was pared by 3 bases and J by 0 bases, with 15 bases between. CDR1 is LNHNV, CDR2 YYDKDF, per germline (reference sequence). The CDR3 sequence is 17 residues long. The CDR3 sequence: CATSSLGSQGSGNTIYF. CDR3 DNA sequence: TGTGCCACCAGCAGTTTGGGATCCCAGGGCTCTGGAAACACCATATATTTT.

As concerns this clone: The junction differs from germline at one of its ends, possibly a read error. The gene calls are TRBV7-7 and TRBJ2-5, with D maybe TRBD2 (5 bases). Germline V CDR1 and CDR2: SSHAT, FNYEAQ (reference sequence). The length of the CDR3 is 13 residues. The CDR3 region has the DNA TGTGCTAGCAGCACCGGACTTCAAGAGACCCAGTACTTC. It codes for CASSTGLQETQYF.

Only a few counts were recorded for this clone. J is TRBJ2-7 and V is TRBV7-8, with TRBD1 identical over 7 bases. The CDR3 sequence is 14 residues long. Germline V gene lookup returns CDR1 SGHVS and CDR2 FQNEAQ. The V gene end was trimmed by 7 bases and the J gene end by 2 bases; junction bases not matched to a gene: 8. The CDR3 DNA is TGTGCCAGCACCTCGACAGGGACCACCTACGAGCAGTACTTC. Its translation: CASTSTGTTYEQYF.

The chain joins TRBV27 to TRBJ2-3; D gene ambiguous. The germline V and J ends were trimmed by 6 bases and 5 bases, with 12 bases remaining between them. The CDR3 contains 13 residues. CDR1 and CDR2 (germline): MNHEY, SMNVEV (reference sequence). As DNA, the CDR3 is TGTGCCAGCAGCAACACCCTCGGAGATACGCAGTATTTT. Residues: CASSNTLGDTQYF.

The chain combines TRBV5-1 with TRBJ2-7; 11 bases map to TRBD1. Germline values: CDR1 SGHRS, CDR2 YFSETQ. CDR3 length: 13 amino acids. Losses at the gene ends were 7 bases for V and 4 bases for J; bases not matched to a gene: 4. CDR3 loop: CASGGQGAYEQYF. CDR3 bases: TGCGCCAGCGGTGGACAGGGGGCGTACGAGCAGTACTTC.

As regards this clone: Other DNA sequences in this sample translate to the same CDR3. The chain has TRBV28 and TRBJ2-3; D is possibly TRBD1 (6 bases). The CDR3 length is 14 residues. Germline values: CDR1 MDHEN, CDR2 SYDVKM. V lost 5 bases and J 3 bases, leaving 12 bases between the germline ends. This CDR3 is CASSLERGTDTQYF. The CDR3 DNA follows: TGTGCCAGCAGTCTAGAGAGGGGGACAGATACGCAGTATTTT. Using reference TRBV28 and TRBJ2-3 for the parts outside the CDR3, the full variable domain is DVKVTQSSRYLVKRTGEKVFLECVQDMDHENMFWYRQDPGLGLRLIYFSYDVKMKEKGDIPEGYSVSREKKERFSLILESASTNQTSMYLCASSLERGTDTQYFGPGTRLTVL.

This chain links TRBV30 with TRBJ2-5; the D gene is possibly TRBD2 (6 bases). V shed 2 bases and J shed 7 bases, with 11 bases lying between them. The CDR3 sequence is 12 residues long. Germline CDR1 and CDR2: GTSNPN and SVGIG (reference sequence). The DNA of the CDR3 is TGTGCCTGGAGTCGACTGGAGGGGACCCAGTACTTC. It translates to CAWSRLEGTQYF.

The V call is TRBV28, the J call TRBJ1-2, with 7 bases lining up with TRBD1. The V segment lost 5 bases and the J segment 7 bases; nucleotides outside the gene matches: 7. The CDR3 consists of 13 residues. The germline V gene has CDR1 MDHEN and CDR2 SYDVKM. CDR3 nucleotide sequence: TGTGCCAGCAGTCGGTCAGGGGGGACTGGCTACACCTTC. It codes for CASSRSGGTGYTF.

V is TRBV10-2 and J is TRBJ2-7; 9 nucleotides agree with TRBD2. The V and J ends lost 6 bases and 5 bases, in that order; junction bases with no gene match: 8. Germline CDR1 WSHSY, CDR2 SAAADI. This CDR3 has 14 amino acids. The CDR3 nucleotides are TGCGCCAGCAGGAGGACTAGCGAGTTGGACGAGCAGTACTTC. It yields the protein CASRRTSELDEQYF.

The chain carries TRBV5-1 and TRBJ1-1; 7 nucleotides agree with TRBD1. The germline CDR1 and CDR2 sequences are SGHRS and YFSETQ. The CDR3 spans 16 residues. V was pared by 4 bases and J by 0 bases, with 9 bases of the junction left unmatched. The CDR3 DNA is TGCGCCAGCAGCGCCGACAGGGAAACACTGAACACTGAAGCTTTCTTT. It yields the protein CASSADRETLNTEAFF.

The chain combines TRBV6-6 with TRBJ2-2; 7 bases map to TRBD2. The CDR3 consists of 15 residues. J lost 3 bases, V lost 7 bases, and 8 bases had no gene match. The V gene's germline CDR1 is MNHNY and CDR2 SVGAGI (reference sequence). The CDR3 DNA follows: TGTGCCAGCACCCCCGGGGGGACGCACACCGGGGAGCTGTTTTTT. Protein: CASTPGGTHTGELFF.

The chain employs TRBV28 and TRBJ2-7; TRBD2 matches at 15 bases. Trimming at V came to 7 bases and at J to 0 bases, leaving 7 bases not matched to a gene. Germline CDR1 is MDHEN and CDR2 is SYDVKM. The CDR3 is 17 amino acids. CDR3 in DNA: TGTGCCAGCATCTCCGGGACTAGCGGGGGGATCTCCTACGAGCAGTACTTC. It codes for CASISGTSGGISYEQYF.

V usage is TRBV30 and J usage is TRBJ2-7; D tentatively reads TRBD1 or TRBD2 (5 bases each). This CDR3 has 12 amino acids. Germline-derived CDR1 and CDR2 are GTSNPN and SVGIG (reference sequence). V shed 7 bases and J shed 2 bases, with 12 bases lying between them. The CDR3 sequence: CALRAGTYEQYF. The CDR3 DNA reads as TGTGCCTTGCGGGCAGGGACCTACGAGCAGTACTTC.